What follows are 19 T cell receptor beta chains derived from one specimen sequenced in a study of read filtering for tumor transcriptome and immune sequencing. This library used roughly 400 ng RNA and molecular barcoded adaptors spanning alpha/delta and beta/gamma chains. TCRdb used MiXCR to reprocess the reads, holding one entry per CDR3 protein. Among about 58,000 distinct CDR3 sequences listed, 9% to 15% were seen once. Sequenced material: a population of CD138-negative cells sorted from bone marrow. These receptors were obtained from a donor aged 40 or older with multiple myeloma.

Concerning this clonotype: One end of the junction is discordant with germline, which a read error may explain. The rearrangement links TRBV4-1 to TRBJ1-1; TRBD1 aligns across 7 bases. This CDR3 has 15 amino acids. Germline values: CDR1 MGHRA, CDR2 YSYEKL. DNA for the CDR3: TGCGCCAGCAGCGCTCGGGCAGGGGGGAACACTGAAGCTCTCTTT. Encoded protein: CASSARAGGNTEALF.

This clonotype appeared many times. The chain couples TRBV24-1 to TRBJ2-3; D is ambiguous. The CDR3 has 16 amino acids. Trimming stripped 3 bases from V and 4 bases from J, with 16 bases between. Germline loops: CDR1 KGHDR, CDR2 SFDVKD. CDR3 loop: CATSDPTGSFADTQYF. As DNA, the CDR3 is TGTGCCACCAGTGATCCTACCGGGTCCTTCGCAGATACGCAGTATTTT.

There are many counts of this clonotype. This chain joins TRBV6-1 and TRBJ1-1; tentatively, D is TRBD1 (6 bases). This CDR3 region has 16 residues. Germline CDR1 reads MNHNS; CDR2 reads SASEGT. V lost 1 base and J lost 3, with 15 bases in between. The CDR3 is CASSEVAGAVDTEAFF. DNA for the CDR3: TGTGCCAGCAGTGAAGTTGCAGGGGCTGTGGACACTGAAGCTTTCTTT.

This clonotype came up many times. The chain has TRBV6-1 and TRBJ1-1; D perhaps matches TRBD1 (5 bases). CDR1 is MNHNS, CDR2 SASEGT, per germline. Trimming cost V 2 bases and J 10 bases, with 11 bases left between them. This CDR3 has 12 amino acids. CDR3 sequence reads: CASSERVGRAFF. CDR3 coding DNA: TGTGCCAGCAGTGAACGGGTGGGACGAGCTTTCTTT.

This clonotype was picked up many times. This chain joins TRBV20-1 and TRBJ1-2, with no clear D. The V gene lost 1 base and the J gene lost 2 bases, with 14 bases spanning the gap. CDR3 size: 15 residues. The germline gives CDR1 DFQATT, CDR2 SNEGSKA (reference sequence). CDR3 nucleotides: TGCAGTGCTAGAGCCAGAAATGACGGGAACTATGGCTACACCTTC. Amino acid sequence: CSARARNDGNYGYTF.

This clonotype occurred a few times. This may be a read error, as it is one base from a much larger clone. The gene calls are TRBV7-9 and TRBJ1-4; D possibly corresponds to TRBD1 (5 bases). CDR1 is SEHNR, CDR2 FQNEAQ, per germline (reference sequence). The CDR3 consists of 12 residues. V dropped 8 bases and J dropped 4 bases, with 8 bases sitting between them. The CDR3, as DNA: TGTGCCAGCGATCAGGGTAATGAAAAACTGTTTTTT. Its protein is CASDQGNEKLFF.

This clonotype was counted at least ten times. J is TRBJ2-5 and V is TRBV7-3; D not certain. V lost 0 bases and J lost 5, with 7 bases in between. The CDR3 sequence is 13 residues long. The germline V gene encodes CDR1 SGHTA and CDR2 FQGTGA. The CDR3 DNA is TGTGCCAGCAGCTTAACGCCGCGGGAGACCCAGTACTTC. It specifies CASSLTPRETQYF.

This clonotype was seen many times. The chain carries TRBV18 and TRBJ2-7; a weak D match, TRBD1 (6 bases). Trimming removed 7 bases at V and 2 bases at J, with 12 bases between. The CDR3 is 13 amino acids. Germline-derived CDR1 and CDR2 are KGHSH and LQKENI. CDR3 amino acids: CASCQGMTYEQYF. CDR3 DNA sequence: TGTGCCAGCTGCCAGGGGATGACCTACGAGCAGTACTTC.

This clonotype was recorded many times. The rearrangement joins TRBV6-5 to TRBJ1-2; D call uncertain. The CDR3 runs 18 residues. CDR1 is MNHEY and CDR2 is SVGAGI in the germline V gene. Between the trimmed V and J ends, which lost 5 bases and 0 bases, there was a span of 22 bases. The CDR3 region is CASSPSKDRALANYGYTF. As DNA, the CDR3 is TGTGCCAGCAGTCCTTCAAAAGACCGGGCTCTAGCTAACTATGGCTACACCTTC.

This clonotype was seen at least ten times. The final CDR3 position lacks the conserved phenylalanine or tryptophan, pointing to a likely read error. The rearrangement joins TRBV7-9 to TRBJ2-5; D unclear. The germline V gene encodes CDR1 SEHNR and CDR2 FQNEAQ (reference sequence). V lost 2 bases, J lost 5 bases, and 9 bases lay in between. The length of the CDR3 is 13 residues. DNA of the CDR3: TGTGCCAGCAGCTTAACGGCGACTGAGACCCAGTACTCC. Translation gives CASSLTATETQYS.

A single count supports this clonotype. The gene calls are TRBV13 and TRBJ2-2; D possibly corresponds to TRBD1 (6 bases). The CDR3 loop spans 17 amino acids. Per germline, CDR1 PRHDT and CDR2 FYEKMQ (reference sequence). V was cut by 5 bases and J by 2 bases, with 18 bases left in between. The CDR3 loop reads CASSLRLTGTNTGELFF. CDR3 DNA sequence: TGTGCCAGCAGCCTAAGACTAACCGGGACAAACACCGGGGAGCTGTTTTTT. Full variable domain (outside the CDR3, taken from reference TRBV13 and TRBJ2-2): AAGVIQSPRHLIKEKRETATLKCYPIPRHDTVYWYQQGPGQDPQFLISFYEKMQSDKGSIPDRFSAQQFSDYHSELNMSSLELGDSALYFCASSLRLTGTNTGELFFGEGSRLTVL.

This clonotype came up many times. V usage is TRBV10-3 and J usage is TRBJ2-5, with D possibly being TRBD2 (5 bases). Trimming removed 4 bases from V and 0 bases from J, with 15 bases in between. This CDR3 is 16 amino acids long. CDR1 and CDR2 from the germline V gene are ENHRY and SYGVKD. As DNA, the CDR3 is TGTGCCATCAGTGGGGCCGGGAATGGGTACCAAGAGACCCAGTACTTC. Translated: CAISGAGNGYQETQYF.

This clonotype has at least ten counts. J is TRBJ1-1 and V is TRBV5-1, with 9 bases that match TRBD1. The length of the CDR3 is 12 residues. Germline CDR1 is SGHRS and CDR2 is YFSETQ. The V gene end was trimmed by 3 bases and the J gene end by 8 bases; junction bases not matched to a gene: 2. Here the CDR3 DNA reads TGCGCCAGCAGCTCGGACAGGGGAGAAGCTTTCTTT. Amino acid sequence: CASSSDRGEAFF.

Many counts were recorded for this clonotype. The chain has TRBV18 and TRBJ1-1; D unresolved. The CDR3 loop spans 13 amino acids. From germline, CDR1 is KGHSH and CDR2 LQKENI. Between the trimmed V and J ends, which lost 2 bases and 5 bases, there was a span of 9 bases. CDR3 residues: CASSPGPGTEAFF. The CDR3, as DNA: TGTGCCAGCTCACCAGGACCGGGGACTGAAGCTTTCTTT.

The sample holds many counts of this clonotype. V gene TRBV11-2 combines with J gene TRBJ2-2, with TRBD1 matching 8 bases. After removal of 8 bases from V and 4 bases from J, the junction contained 6 bases not matched to a gene. Per germline, CDR1 SGHAT and CDR2 FQNNGV. The CDR3 contains 14 residues. The CDR3 spells CASGGRGRTGELFF. The CDR3 DNA sequence: TGTGCCAGCGGGGGCAGGGGGCGCACCGGGGAGCTGTTTTTT.

This clonotype showed up many times. The chain joins TRBV5-1 to TRBJ2-1; D gene unclear. V lost 4 bases and J lost 0, with 11 bases in between. This CDR3 comprises 15 residues. Germline CDR1 and CDR2: SGHRS and YFSETQ. CDR3 nucleotides: TGCGCCAGCAGCCCCCATGATTACTCCTACAATGAGCAGTTCTTC. This sequence encodes CASSPHDYSYNEQFF.

This clonotype was counted many times. The chain is built from TRBV12-3 or TRBV12-4 and TRBJ2-3, with D perhaps given as TRBD1 or TRBD2 (6 bases each). The CDR3 is made up of 18 amino acids. Trimming shortened V by 2 bases and J by 4 bases, and 22 bases separated the two germline ends. The CDR3 sequence is CASSLRPGGGRGADTQYF. The CDR3 coding sequence is TGTGCCAGCAGTTTAAGGCCCGGGGGCGGCCGTGGCGCAGATACGCAGTATTTT.

This clonotype was counted many times. This chain joins TRBV18 and TRBJ2-7; perhaps TRBD1 as D (5 bases). The CDR3 has 13 residues. V lost 5 bases to trimming and J lost 4 bases, with 12 bases between them. Germline CDR1 reads KGHSH; CDR2 reads LQKENI. The CDR3 here is CASSSVRQYEQYF. In DNA, the CDR3 is TGTGCCAGCTCATCCGTAAGACAGTACGAGCAGTACTTC. Full variable domain (remainder filled in from reference TRBV18 and TRBJ2-7): NAGVMQNPRHLVRRRGQEARLRCSPMKGHSHVYWYRQLPEEGLKFMVYLQKENIIDESGMPKERFSAEFPKEGPSILRIQQVVRGDSAAYFCASSSVRQYEQYFGPGTRLTVT.

This clonotype was seen at least ten times. The rearrangement uses TRBV5-1 and TRBJ2-2; 8 nucleotides agree with TRBD1. The V gene's germline CDR1 is SGHRS and CDR2 YFSETQ. V trimming: 5 bases; J trimming: 4 bases; junction bases outside the gene matches: 10. The CDR3 covers 16 residues. This chain's CDR3 is CASRRRTGKVTGELFF. The CDR3 DNA is TGCGCCAGCAGGAGGCGGACAGGGAAGGTCACCGGGGAGCTGTTTTTT. The variable domain in full, with the rest retrieved from reference TRBV5-1 and TRBJ2-2, is KAGVTQTPRYLIKTRGQQVTLSCSPISGHRSVSWYQQTPGQGLQFLFEYFSETQRNKGNFPGRFSGRQFSNSRSEMNVSTLELGDSALYLCASRRRTGKVTGELFFGEGSRLTVL.